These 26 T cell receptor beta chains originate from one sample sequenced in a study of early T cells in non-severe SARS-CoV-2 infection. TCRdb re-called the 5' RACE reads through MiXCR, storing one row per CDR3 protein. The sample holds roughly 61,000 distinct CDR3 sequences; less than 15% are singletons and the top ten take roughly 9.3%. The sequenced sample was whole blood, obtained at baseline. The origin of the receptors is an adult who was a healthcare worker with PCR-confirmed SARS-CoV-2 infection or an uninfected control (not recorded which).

CDR3 protein: CASSLETALFNEQFF. CDR3 DNA: TGTGCCAGCAGCTTGGAGACAGCGCTATTCAATGAGCAGTTCTTC. The chain is built from TRBV5-4 and TRBJ2-1; D may be TRBD1 (5 bases). Trimming removed 0 bases at V and 6 bases at J, with 13 bases between. The CDR3 is 15 amino acids. Looked up from germline, CDR1 is SGHNT and CDR2 is YYREEE (reference sequence).

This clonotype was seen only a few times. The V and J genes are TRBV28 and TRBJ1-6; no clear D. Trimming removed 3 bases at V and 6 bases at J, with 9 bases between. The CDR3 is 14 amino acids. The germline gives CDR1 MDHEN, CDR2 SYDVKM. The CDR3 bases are TGTGCCAGCAGTTTGATGGAGGGTAATTCACCCCTCCACTTT. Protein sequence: CASSLMEGNSPLHF. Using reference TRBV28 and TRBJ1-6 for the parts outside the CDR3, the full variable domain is DVKVTQSSRYLVKRTGEKVFLECVQDMDHENMFWYRQDPGLGLRLIYFSYDVKMKEKGDIPEGYSVSREKKERFSLILESASTNQTSMYLCASSLMEGNSPLHFGNGTRLTVT.

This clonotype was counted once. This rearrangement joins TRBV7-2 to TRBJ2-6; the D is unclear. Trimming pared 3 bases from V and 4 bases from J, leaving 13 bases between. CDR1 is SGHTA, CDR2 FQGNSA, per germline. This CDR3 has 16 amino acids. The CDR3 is CASSLQYTPGANVLTF. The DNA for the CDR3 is TGTGCCAGCAGCTTGCAGTATACCCCCGGGGCCAACGTCCTGACTTTC.

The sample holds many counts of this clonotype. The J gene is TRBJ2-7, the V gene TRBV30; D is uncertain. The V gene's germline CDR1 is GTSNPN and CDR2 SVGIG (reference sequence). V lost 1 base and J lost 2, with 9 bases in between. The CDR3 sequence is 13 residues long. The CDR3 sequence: CAWSAGWAYEQYF. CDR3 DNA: TGTGCCTGGAGTGCCGGATGGGCCTACGAGCAGTACTTC.

CDR3 sequence (DNA): TGTGCCAGCAGTTACTCCCGGACCAGGGGGCGCTGGGATGCTTTCTTT. Its protein product is CASSYSRTRGRWDAFF. V is TRBV6-6 and J is TRBJ1-1; 8 bases align to TRBD1. This CDR3 is built from 16 residues. The trim removed 0 bases at V and 11 bases at J, leaving 14 bases unmatched. Germline V CDR1 and CDR2: MNHNY, SVGAGI (reference sequence).

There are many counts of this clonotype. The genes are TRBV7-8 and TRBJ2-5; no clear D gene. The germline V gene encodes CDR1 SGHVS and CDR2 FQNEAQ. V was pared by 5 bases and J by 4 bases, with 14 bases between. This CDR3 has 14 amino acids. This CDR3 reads CASSPGPMRETQYF. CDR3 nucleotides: TGTGCCAGCAGCCCTGGTCCAATGAGAGAGACCCAGTACTTC.

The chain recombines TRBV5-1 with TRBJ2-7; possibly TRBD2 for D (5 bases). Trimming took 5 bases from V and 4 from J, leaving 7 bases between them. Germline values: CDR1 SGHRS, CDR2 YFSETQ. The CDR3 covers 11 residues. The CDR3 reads CASRSGYEQYF. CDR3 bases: TGCGCCAGCAGAAGCGGTTACGAGCAGTACTTC.

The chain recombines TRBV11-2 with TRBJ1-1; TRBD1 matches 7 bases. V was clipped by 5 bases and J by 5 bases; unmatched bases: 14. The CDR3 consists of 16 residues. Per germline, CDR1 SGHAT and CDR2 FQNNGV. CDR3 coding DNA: TGTGCCAGCAGCCGAGAGCAGGGGGGCCTGGGGACTGAAGCTTTCTTT. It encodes CASSREQGGLGTEAFF.

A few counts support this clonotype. CDR3 sequence (DNA): TGTGCCAGCAGTAAAACTAGCGGGAGCTTATCAACAGATACGCAGTATTTT. Amino acids: CASSKTSGSLSTDTQYF. V usage is TRBV27 and J usage is TRBJ2-3, with 11 bases aligning to TRBD2. V lost 5 bases and J lost 3; bases outside the gene matches: 10. The CDR3 runs 17 residues. CDR1 and CDR2 (germline): MNHEY, SMNVEV (reference sequence).

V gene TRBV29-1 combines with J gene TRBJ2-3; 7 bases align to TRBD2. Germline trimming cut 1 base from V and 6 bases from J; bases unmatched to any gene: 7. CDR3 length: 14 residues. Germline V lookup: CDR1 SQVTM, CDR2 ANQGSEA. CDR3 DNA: TGCAGCGTTGAAGGGGGCGGGAGCGGCGATACGCAGTATTTT. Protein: CSVEGGGSGDTQYF.

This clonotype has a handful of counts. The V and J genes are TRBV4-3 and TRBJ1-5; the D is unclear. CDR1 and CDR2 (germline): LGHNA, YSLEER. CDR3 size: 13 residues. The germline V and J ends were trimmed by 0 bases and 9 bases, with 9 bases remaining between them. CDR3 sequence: CASSQDDGLPQHF. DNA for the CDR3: TGCGCCAGCAGCCAAGATGACGGGCTGCCCCAGCATTTT.

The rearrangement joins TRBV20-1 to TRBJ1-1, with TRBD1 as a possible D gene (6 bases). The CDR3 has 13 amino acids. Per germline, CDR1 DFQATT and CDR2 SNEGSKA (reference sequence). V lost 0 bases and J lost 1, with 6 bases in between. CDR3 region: CSARDRGNTEAFF. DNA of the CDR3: TGCAGTGCTAGAGACAGGGGGAACACTGAAGCTTTCTTT.

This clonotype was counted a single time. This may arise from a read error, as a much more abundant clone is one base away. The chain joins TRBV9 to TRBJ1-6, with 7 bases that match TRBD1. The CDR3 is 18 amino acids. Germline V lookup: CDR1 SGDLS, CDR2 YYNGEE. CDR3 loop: CVSSTPTGNFPSNSPLHF. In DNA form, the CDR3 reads TGTGTCAGCAGCACACCGACAGGGAATTTCCCCTCTAATTCACCCCTCCACTTT.

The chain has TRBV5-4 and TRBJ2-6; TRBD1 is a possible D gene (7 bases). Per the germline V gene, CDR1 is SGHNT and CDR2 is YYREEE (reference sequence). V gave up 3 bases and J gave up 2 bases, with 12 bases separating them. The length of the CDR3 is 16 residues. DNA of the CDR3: TGTGCCAGCAGCTCCGGAGGGACAGCTGGGGCCAACGTCCTGACTTTC. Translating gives CASSSGGTAGANVLTF.

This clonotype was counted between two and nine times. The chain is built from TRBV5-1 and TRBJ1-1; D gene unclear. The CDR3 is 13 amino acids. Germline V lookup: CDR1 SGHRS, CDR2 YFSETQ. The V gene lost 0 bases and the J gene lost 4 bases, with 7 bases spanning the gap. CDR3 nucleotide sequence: TGCGCCAGCAGCTTGGCAGAACCCACTGAAGCTTTCTTT. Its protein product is CASSLAEPTEAFF.

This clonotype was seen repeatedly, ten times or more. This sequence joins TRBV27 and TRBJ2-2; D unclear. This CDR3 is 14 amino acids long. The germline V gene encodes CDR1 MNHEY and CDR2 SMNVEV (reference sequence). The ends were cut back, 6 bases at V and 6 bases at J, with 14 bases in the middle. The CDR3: CASRMVGLAGELFF. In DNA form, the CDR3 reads TGTGCCAGCAGAATGGTAGGGTTGGCCGGGGAGCTGTTTTTT.

DNA of the CDR3: TGTGCCAGCAGCTTAAGGGAACAAGAGACCCAGTACTTC. Protein product: CASSLREQETQYF. The gene calls are TRBV7-9 and TRBJ2-5; the D is unclear. This CDR3 region has 13 residues. The V and J ends lost 2 bases and 2 bases respectively, with 6 bases between them. Germline V CDR1 and CDR2: SEHNR, FQNEAQ (reference sequence).

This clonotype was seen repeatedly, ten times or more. The CDR3, as DNA: TGTGCCAGCAGCCAGGGTGAGACCCAGTACTTC. It translates to CASSQGETQYF. The V call is TRBV7-2, the J call TRBJ2-5; a possible D gene is TRBD1 (5 bases). This CDR3 has 11 residues. V lost 5 bases, J lost 5 bases, and 6 bases lay in between. Germline CDR1 SGHTA, CDR2 FQGNSA.

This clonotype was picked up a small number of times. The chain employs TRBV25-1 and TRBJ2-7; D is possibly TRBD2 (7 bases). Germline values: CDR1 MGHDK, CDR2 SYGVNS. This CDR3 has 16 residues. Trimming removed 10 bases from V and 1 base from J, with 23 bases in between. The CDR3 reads CATAANWGGASYEQYF. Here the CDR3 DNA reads TGTGCCACAGCAGCCAACTGGGGGGGCGCATCCTACGAGCAGTACTTC.

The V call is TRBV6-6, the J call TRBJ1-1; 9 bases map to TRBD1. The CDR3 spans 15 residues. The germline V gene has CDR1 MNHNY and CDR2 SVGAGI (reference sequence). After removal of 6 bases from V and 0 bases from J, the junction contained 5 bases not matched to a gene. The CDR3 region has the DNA TGTGCCAGCAGGGGGACAGGGAGGATGAACACTGAAGCTTTCTTT. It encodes CASRGTGRMNTEAFF.

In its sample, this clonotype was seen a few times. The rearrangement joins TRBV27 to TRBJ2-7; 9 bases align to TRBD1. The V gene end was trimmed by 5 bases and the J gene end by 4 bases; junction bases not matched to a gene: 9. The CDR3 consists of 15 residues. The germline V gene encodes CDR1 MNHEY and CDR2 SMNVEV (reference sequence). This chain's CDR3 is CASSPVGTGRYEQYF. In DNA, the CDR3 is TGTGCCAGCAGTCCGGTCGGGACAGGGAGGTACGAGCAGTACTTC.

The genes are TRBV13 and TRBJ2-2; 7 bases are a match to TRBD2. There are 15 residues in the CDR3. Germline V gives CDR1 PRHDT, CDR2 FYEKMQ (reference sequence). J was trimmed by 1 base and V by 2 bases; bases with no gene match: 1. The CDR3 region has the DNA TGTGCCAGCAGCTTACTAGCGGAGAACACCGGGGAGCTGTTTTTT. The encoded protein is CASSLLAENTGELFF.

CDR3 protein: CSVRTANTGELFF. The CDR3 DNA reads as TGCAGCGTTAGGACCGCGAACACCGGGGAGCTGTTTTTT. The V and J genes are TRBV29-1 and TRBJ2-2; the D is unclear. Germline CDR1 SQVTM, CDR2 ANQGSEA. The V gene lost 5 bases and the J gene lost 0 bases, with 7 bases spanning the gap. The CDR3 has 13 residues.

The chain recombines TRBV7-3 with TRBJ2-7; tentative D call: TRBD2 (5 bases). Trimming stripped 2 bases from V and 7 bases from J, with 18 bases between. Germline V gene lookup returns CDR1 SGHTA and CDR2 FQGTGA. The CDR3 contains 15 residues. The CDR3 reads CASSLSGSPRAEQYF. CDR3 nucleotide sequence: TGTGCCAGCAGCTTATCCGGCTCACCGAGGGCGGAGCAGTACTTC.

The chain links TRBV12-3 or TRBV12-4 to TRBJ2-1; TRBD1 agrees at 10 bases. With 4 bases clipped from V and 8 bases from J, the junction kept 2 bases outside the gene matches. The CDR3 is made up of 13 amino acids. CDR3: CASSSGQGHEQFF. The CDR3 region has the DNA TGTGCCAGCAGTTCGGGACAGGGGCATGAGCAGTTCTTC.

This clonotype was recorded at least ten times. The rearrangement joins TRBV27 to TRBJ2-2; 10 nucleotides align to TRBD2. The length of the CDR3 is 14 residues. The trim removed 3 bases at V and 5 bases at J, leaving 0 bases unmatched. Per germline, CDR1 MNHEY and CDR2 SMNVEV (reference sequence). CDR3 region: CASSFSGRTGELFF. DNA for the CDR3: TGTGCCAGCAGTTTTAGCGGGAGGACCGGGGAGCTGTTTTTT.